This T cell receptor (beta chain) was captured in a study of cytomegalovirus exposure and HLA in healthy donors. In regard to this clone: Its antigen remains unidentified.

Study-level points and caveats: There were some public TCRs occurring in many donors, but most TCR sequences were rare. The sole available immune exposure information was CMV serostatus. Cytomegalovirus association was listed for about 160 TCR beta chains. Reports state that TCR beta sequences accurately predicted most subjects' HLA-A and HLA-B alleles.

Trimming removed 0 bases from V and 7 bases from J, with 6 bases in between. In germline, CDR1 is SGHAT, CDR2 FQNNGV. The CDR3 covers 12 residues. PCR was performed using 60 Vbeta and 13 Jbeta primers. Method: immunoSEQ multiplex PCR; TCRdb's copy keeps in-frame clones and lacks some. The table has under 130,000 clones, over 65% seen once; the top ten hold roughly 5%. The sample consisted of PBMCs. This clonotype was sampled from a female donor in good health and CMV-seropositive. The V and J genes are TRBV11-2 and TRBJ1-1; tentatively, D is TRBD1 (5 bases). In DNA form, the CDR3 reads TGTGCCAGCAGCTTAGATAGGGGTGAAGCTTTCTTT. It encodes CASSLDRGEAFF.